Listed here are 30 T cell receptor beta chains from one sample, sequenced in a study of T cell responses to AZD1222 COVID-19 vaccine. TCRdb's copy holds only in-frame clones and misses some; the assay was immunoSEQ multiplex PCR. The sample carries over 140,000 clones, around 90% recorded once. The sequencing here drew on peripheral blood, taken on day 0 of AZD1222 vaccination. The origin of the receptors is an adult in good health.

The chain's CDR3 is CASSLQGTGNTIYF. As DNA, the CDR3 is TGTGCCAGCAGCTTACAAGGGACTGGAAACACCATATATTTT. This chain links TRBV5-8 with TRBJ1-3; D is unclear. Germline V gene lookup returns CDR1 SGHTS and CDR2 YDEGEE. The CDR3 consists of 14 residues. Trimming pared 2 bases from V and 2 bases from J, leaving 8 bases between. Full variable domain (outside the CDR3, taken from reference TRBV5-8 and TRBJ1-3): EAGVTQSPTHLIKTRGQQATLRCSPISGHTSVYWYQQALGLGLQFLLWYDEGEERNRGNFPPRFSGRQFPNYSSELNVNALELEDSALYLCASSLQGTGNTIYFGEGSWLTVV.

This chain connects TRBV7-8 to TRBJ2-7; D possibly corresponds to TRBD2 (6 bases). This CDR3 has 18 amino acids. The ends were cut back, 1 base at V and 4 bases at J, with 23 bases in the middle. Germline lookup yields CDR1 SGHVS and CDR2 FQNEAQ. In nucleotides, the CDR3 is TGTGCCAGCAGCTTAGGGTCTGGGACCGGGGACTTACTGTACGAGCAGTACTTC. Translated, it gives CASSLGSGTGDLLYEQYF.

This rearrangement joins TRBV28 to TRBJ2-7, with 8 bases lining up with TRBD2. Germline values: CDR1 MDHEN, CDR2 SYDVKM. V lost 6 bases to trimming and J lost 4 bases; unmatched junction nucleotides: 8. There are 14 residues in the CDR3. CDR3 loop: CASRPSGGLYEQYF. Written as DNA, the CDR3 is TGTGCCAGCAGACCGAGCGGGGGACTGTACGAGCAGTACTTC.

The chain links TRBV27 to TRBJ2-2; no reliable D call. Trimming stripped 4 bases from V and 0 bases from J, with 6 bases between. The CDR3 runs to 14 residues. CDR1 and CDR2 (germline): MNHEY, SMNVEV (reference sequence). In DNA, the CDR3 is TGTGCCAGCAGTTCTGGGACGAACACCGGGGAGCTGTTTTTT. This codes for CASSSGTNTGELFF.

CDR3 loop: CASSGPGGNEQFF. DNA for the CDR3: TGTGCCAGCAGCGGACCGGGCGGCAATGAGCAGTTCTTC. The genes are TRBV9 and TRBJ2-1; D call uncertain. The CDR3 spans 13 residues. CDR1 SGDLS and CDR2 YYNGEE come from the germline V gene. The germline V and J ends were trimmed by 3 bases and 6 bases, with 10 bases remaining between them.

V is TRBV6-2 or TRBV6-3 and J is TRBJ2-2; a possible D gene is TRBD2 (6 bases). This CDR3 region has 17 residues. V was cut by 2 bases and J by 3 bases, with 16 bases left in between. Germline V gives CDR1 MNHEY, CDR2 SVGEGT. CDR3 DNA sequence: TGTGCCAGCAGTTACAGGCCGGATAGCGGATACACCGGGGAGCTGTTTTTT. It translates to CASSYRPDSGYTGELFF.

The genes are TRBV5-5 and TRBJ2-6, with TRBD1 matching over 8 bases. CDR3 size: 18 residues. Trimming at V came to 4 bases and at J to 0 bases, leaving 9 bases not matched to a gene. Germline CDR1 and CDR2: SGHKS and YYEKEE (reference sequence). The CDR3 here is CASSQPDREFSGANVLTF. The CDR3 DNA is TGTGCCAGCAGCCAGCCGGACAGGGAATTCTCTGGGGCCAACGTCCTGACTTTC.

This clone was recorded once. The CDR3 is CASSFWGGRGSTDTQYF. The CDR3 DNA reads as TGTGCCAGCAGTTTCTGGGGTGGGCGGGGGAGCACAGATACGCAGTATTTT. The chain links TRBV27 to TRBJ2-3; 7 nucleotides agree with TRBD2. The CDR3 is made up of 17 amino acids. Per the germline V gene, CDR1 is MNHEY and CDR2 is SMNVEV (reference sequence). Losses at the gene ends were 3 bases for V and 0 bases for J; bases not matched to a gene: 9.

This chain connects TRBV27 to TRBJ1-2, with D hard to call. V was cut by 10 bases and J by 0 bases, with 15 bases left in between. The germline V gene has CDR1 MNHEY and CDR2 SMNVEV (reference sequence). The CDR3 covers 14 residues. DNA of the CDR3: TGTGCCACCCGCCGGCGATTCTCTAACTATGGCTACACCTTC. Translated: CATRRRFSNYGYTF.

The chain links TRBV11-2 to TRBJ1-1; TRBD1 is a possible D gene (6 bases). The ends were cut back, 1 base at V and 10 bases at J, with 19 bases in the middle. The germline V gene has CDR1 SGHAT and CDR2 FQNNGV. The CDR3 length is 15 residues. The CDR3 sequence: CASSLGRGQTRGAFF. The CDR3 nucleotides read TGTGCCAGCAGCTTAGGACGGGGGCAGACGAGGGGAGCTTTCTTT.

V usage is TRBV2 and J usage is TRBJ2-7; D is unclear. The CDR3 covers 13 residues. Trimming pared 3 bases from V and 9 bases from J, leaving 15 bases between. CDR1 is SNHLY and CDR2 is FYNNEI in the germline V gene. The CDR3 sequence is CASSDILSTRQYF. CDR3 DNA sequence: TGTGCCAGCAGTGATATCCTCTCTACGAGGCAGTACTTC.

The chain recombines TRBV7-2 with TRBJ2-7; D remains ambiguous. The CDR3 extends over 14 amino acids. Deletions cut 1 base from V and 0 bases from J, with 7 bases between. Per germline, CDR1 SGHTA and CDR2 FQGNSA. The CDR3 DNA sequence: TGTGCCAGCAGCTTAGTTGGCGGCTCCTACGAGCAGTACTTC. This gives the protein CASSLVGGSYEQYF.

V is TRBV2 and J is TRBJ1-6; TRBD1 might be the D (6 bases). The CDR3 runs 14 residues. V gave up 3 bases and J gave up 6 bases, with 9 bases separating them. CDR1 SNHLY and CDR2 FYNNEI come from the germline V gene. The CDR3 loop reads CASSDRTANSPLHF. The DNA for the CDR3 is TGTGCCAGCAGTGACAGGACAGCTAATTCACCCCTCCACTTT. Drawing the rest from reference TRBV2 and TRBJ1-6, the complete variable domain is EPEVTQTPSHQVTQMGQEVILRCVPISNHLYFYWYRQILGQKVEFLVSFYNNEISEKSEIFDDQFSVERPDGSNFTLKIRSTKLEDSAMYFCASSDRTANSPLHFGNGTRLTVT.

This clone was seen a handful of times. This rearrangement joins TRBV7-2 to TRBJ1-5; D is unclear. Trimming took off 0 bases at V and 13 bases at J, with 22 bases between the two ends. This CDR3 comprises 16 residues. In germline, CDR1 is SGHTA, CDR2 FQGNSA. The CDR3 coding sequence is TGTGCCAGCAGCTTAGCCGACGACGGGATGTCTACCGCTCAGCATTTT. Residues: CASSLADDGMSTAQHF.

V is TRBV2 and J is TRBJ1-5, with D possibly TRBD1 on 5 matching bases. Germline V gene data show CDR1 as SNHLY and CDR2 as FYNNEI. CDR3 length equals 17 residues. V gave up 4 bases and J gave up 0 bases, with 16 bases separating them. CDR3 nucleotide sequence: TGTGCCAGCAGTGCCACAACTGACAGATATAGCAATCAGCCCCAGCATTTT. It is translated as CASSATTDRYSNQPQHF.

CDR3: CASSGDLNTEAFF. In DNA, the CDR3 is TGTGCCAGCAGCGGTGACCTGAACACTGAAGCTTTCTTT. This chain connects TRBV7-9 to TRBJ1-1; D not certain. Trimming left V 5 bases short and J 0 bases short, with 7 bases between. The germline gives CDR1 SEHNR, CDR2 FQNEAQ (reference sequence). This CDR3 has 13 residues.

The genes are TRBV3-1 (or the pseudogene TRBV3-2) and TRBJ1-4; D is perhaps TRBD1 (5 bases). The CDR3 covers 16 residues. Deletions cut 0 bases from V and 3 bases from J, with 11 bases between. Germline loops: CDR1 LGHDT, CDR2 YNNKEL (reference sequence). CDR3: CASSQEVRQSNEKLFF. The CDR3, as DNA: TGTGCCAGCAGCCAAGAGGTGCGACAGTCTAATGAAAAACTGTTTTTT.

V is TRBV6-5 and J is TRBJ2-7; no clear D gene. CDR1 and CDR2 from the germline V gene are MNHEY and SVGAGI. Trimming removed 2 bases at V and 1 base at J, with 9 bases between. This CDR3 has 14 residues. The DNA of the CDR3 is TGTGCCAGCAGTTACGCCGACGGATCCTACGAGCAGTACTTC. It yields the protein CASSYADGSYEQYF.

The chain couples TRBV7-9 to TRBJ2-1; TRBD2 matches at 13 bases. Trimming cost V 6 bases and J 8 bases; bases outside gene matches: 7. CDR3 length: 15 residues. The V gene's germline CDR1 is SEHNR and CDR2 FQNEAQ (reference sequence). The CDR3 sequence is CASSWTSGSRDEQFF. CDR3 coding DNA: TGTGCCAGCAGTTGGACTAGCGGGAGCCGCGATGAGCAGTTCTTC. Combining the CDR3 with reference TRBV7-9 and TRBJ2-1 gives the whole variable domain DTGVSQNPRHKITKRGQNVTFRCDPISEHNRLYWYRQTLGQGPEFLTYFQNEAQLEKSRLLSDRFSAERPKGSFSTLEIQRTEQGDSAMYLCASSWTSGSRDEQFFGPGTRLTVL.

V gene TRBV7-8 combines with J gene TRBJ2-3; no definite D call. The CDR3 runs to 12 residues. V was trimmed by 2 bases and J by 4 bases, leaving 4 bases between them. In germline, CDR1 is SGHVS, CDR2 FQNEAQ. As DNA, the CDR3 is TGTGCCAGCAGCTTATTGTCAGATACGCAGTATTTT. The encoded protein is CASSLLSDTQYF. The whole variable domain, remainder taken from reference TRBV7-8 and TRBJ2-3, is GAGVSQSPRYKVAKRGQDVALRCDPISGHVSLFWYQQALGQGPEFLTYFQNEAQLDKSGLPSDRFFAERPEGSVSTLKIQRTQQEDSAVYLCASSLLSDTQYFGPGTRLTVL.

V and J are TRBV6-5 and TRBJ1-3, with a weak D call TRBD1 (5 bases). The CDR3 extends over 13 amino acids. Trimming shortened V by 5 bases and J by 4 bases, and 9 bases separated the two germline ends. Per germline, CDR1 MNHEY and CDR2 SVGAGI. The CDR3 coding sequence is TGTGCCAGCAGTAGACAGCGAGGAAACACCATATATTTT. Amino acids: CASSRQRGNTIYF.

This chain links TRBV4-2 with TRBJ2-7; 14 bases are shared with TRBD2. Unmatched junction bases numbered 8, after V lost 3 bases and J lost 7 bases. The CDR3 extends over 16 amino acids. Germline lookup yields CDR1 LGHNA and CDR2 YNFKEQ. CDR3 DNA: TGTGCCAGCAGCCAGACTAGCGGGGGGGCCTTACGGGAGCAGTACTTC. The encoded protein is CASSQTSGGALREQYF.

This clone turned up a few times. Written as DNA, the CDR3 is TGTGCCAGCAGTGAATATGGGCAGACACCCTACGAGCAGTACTTC. This sequence encodes CASSEYGQTPYEQYF. The gene calls are TRBV2 and TRBJ2-7; D not certain. The CDR3 extends over 15 amino acids. In germline, CDR1 is SNHLY, CDR2 FYNNEI. V gave up 2 bases and J gave up 2 bases, with 13 bases separating them. Together with reference TRBV2 and TRBJ2-7, the CDR3 gives the full variable domain: EPEVTQTPSHQVTQMGQEVILRCVPISNHLYFYWYRQILGQKVEFLVSFYNNEISEKSEIFDDQFSVERPDGSNFTLKIRSTKLEDSAMYFCASSEYGQTPYEQYFGPGTRLTVT.

The rearrangement joins TRBV3-1 (or the pseudogene TRBV3-2) to TRBJ2-1; D is unresolved. Between the trimmed V and J ends, which lost 0 bases and 3 bases, there was a span of 9 bases. Germline V lookup: CDR1 LGHDT, CDR2 YNNKEL (reference sequence). This CDR3 spans 15 amino acids. The CDR3 spells CASSQDLSLYNEQFF. The CDR3 region has the DNA TGTGCCAGCAGCCAAGATCTTAGCCTCTACAATGAGCAGTTCTTC.

The chain has TRBV10-3 and TRBJ1-6, with no clear D. V was pared by 0 bases and J by 6 bases, with 12 bases between. This CDR3 region has 16 residues. The germline V gene encodes CDR1 ENHRY and CDR2 SYGVKD. CDR3 sequence reads: CAISESITAFNSPLHF. CDR3 sequence (DNA): TGTGCCATCAGTGAGTCGATTACAGCCTTTAATTCACCCCTCCACTTT.

For the CDR3, the DNA is TGTGCCAGCAGTTTATACCTCGCCAGGGACGAGACCCAGTACTTC. Its translation is CASSLYLARDETQYF. V gene TRBV28 combines with J gene TRBJ2-5; either TRBD1 or TRBD2 may supply D (5 bases each). Trimming stripped 1 base from V and 5 bases from J, with 14 bases between. Per the germline V gene, CDR1 is MDHEN and CDR2 is SYDVKM. The CDR3 runs 15 residues. The complete variable domain, with remaining parts taken from reference TRBV28 and TRBJ2-5, reads DVKVTQSSRYLVKRTGEKVFLECVQDMDHENMFWYRQDPGLGLRLIYFSYDVKMKEKGDIPEGYSVSREKKERFSLILESASTNQTSMYLCASSLYLARDETQYFGPGTRLLVL.

The chain combines TRBV7-9 with TRBJ2-7, with D maybe TRBD2 (6 bases). The ends were cut back, 4 bases at V and 3 bases at J, with 10 bases in the middle. The CDR3 has 13 amino acids. Per germline, CDR1 SEHNR and CDR2 FQNEAQ (reference sequence). CDR3: CASSSLAFYEQYF. CDR3 nucleotides: TGTGCCAGCAGCTCGCTAGCGTTCTACGAGCAGTACTTC.

The CDR3 DNA follows: TGTGCCAGCAGCGTAGGGGCCCAGAGGGAAGAAAAACTGTTTTTT. Its protein is CASSVGAQREEKLFF. The chain recombines TRBV9 with TRBJ1-4; unclear D gene. The CDR3 spans 15 residues. Germline CDR1 reads SGDLS; CDR2 reads YYNGEE. The V end was cut by 0 bases, the J end by 8 bases, with 14 bases between.

The chain combines TRBV12-3 or TRBV12-4 with TRBJ2-7; 7 bases align to TRBD1. The CDR3 consists of 13 residues. Losses at the gene ends were 4 bases for V and 6 bases for J; bases not matched to a gene: 6. In DNA form, the CDR3 reads TGTGCCAGCAGTTGGACAGGAGTCAGCGAGCAGTACTTC. The encoded protein is CASSWTGVSEQYF.

In this sample, this clone turned up once. The V and J genes are TRBV7-2 and TRBJ2-5; D is undetermined. This CDR3 region has 13 residues. V lost 2 bases, J lost 5 bases, and 9 bases lay in between. Germline V gene data show CDR1 as SGHTA and CDR2 as FQGNSA. CDR3 nucleotides: TGTGCCAGCAGCTTACTACGGCGGGAGACCCAGTACTTC. Protein sequence: CASSLLRRETQYF.